The 13 T cell receptor beta chains below all came from one sample that was sequenced in a study of blood T cells in healthy people across ages. With a J-beta primer mix and a sample-barcoded 5' primer, a second PCR ran about 7 to 12 cycles. TCRdb passed the 5' RACE reads through MiXCR, listing each CDR3 protein once. The repertoire holds 920,000 or so distinct CDR3 sequences, with roughly 45% as singletons. Sequenced material: blood. The receptors originated from a woman aged 55-69 years in good health.

The chain links TRBV30 to TRBJ1-2; no clear D. The CDR3 contains 12 residues. Germline V gene data show CDR1 as GTSNPN and CDR2 as SVGIG (reference sequence). The V and J ends lost 5 bases and 0 bases respectively, with 7 bases between them. CDR3 in DNA: TGTGCCTGGGACGGAGCTAACTATGGCTACACCTTC. It is translated as CAWDGANYGYTF. Looking up the rest from reference TRBV30 and TRBJ1-2 gives the full variable domain: SQTIHQWPATLVQPVGSPLSLECTVEGTSNPNLYWYRQAAGRGLQLLFYSVGIGQISSEVPQNLSASRPQDRQFILSSKKLLLSDSGFYLCAWDGANYGYTFGSGTRLTVV.

This clonotype was seen a few times. This sequence joins TRBV5-6 and TRBJ2-7, with 9 bases matching TRBD2. Judging by the DNA end, TRBJ2-5 fits better; the J call may be wrong. Germline CDR1 and CDR2: SGHDT and YYEEEE. The CDR3 is 15 amino acids. The CDR3 DNA is TGTGCCAGCAGCTTGTTAGCGGGAGATCGCGGGACCCAGTACTTC. Its translation is CASSLLAGDRGTQYF.

This chain joins TRBV2 and TRBJ2-4; 9 bases match TRBD2. J was trimmed by 6 bases and V by 6 bases; bases with no gene match: 9. Per germline, CDR1 SNHLY and CDR2 FYNNEI. The CDR3 length is 15 residues. CDR3 loop: CASSRAGGGRNIQYF. The CDR3 DNA reads TGTGCCAGCAGCCGAGCGGGAGGCGGCCGAAACATTCAGTACTTC.

V and J are TRBV20-1 and TRBJ2-4; 10 nucleotides agree with TRBD2. The CDR3 covers 15 residues. V gave up 5 bases and J gave up 2 bases; unmatched junction bases: 6. Germline-derived CDR1 and CDR2 are DFQATT and SNEGSKA (reference sequence). The CDR3 loop is CSADGTSASKNIQYF. The CDR3 DNA sequence: TGCAGTGCTGATGGGACTAGCGCCTCCAAAAACATTCAGTACTTC.

The chain uses TRBV28 and TRBJ2-5; 7 bases line up with TRBD1. The DNA end favors TRBJ2-7, so the J call may be wrong. Germline values: CDR1 MDHEN, CDR2 SYDVKM. The length of the CDR3 is 14 residues. The CDR3 region is CASATGTAAHEQYF. In DNA, the CDR3 is TGTGCCAGCGCGACCGGGACAGCAGCCCACGAGCAGTACTTC.

This sequence joins TRBV6-1 and TRBJ1-2, with no clear D. V lost 1 base to trimming and J lost 8 bases, with 23 bases between them. In germline, CDR1 is MNHNS, CDR2 SASEGT. This CDR3 region has 17 residues. Here the CDR3 reads CASSEGPIGRQHGGYTF. Here the CDR3 DNA reads TGTGCCAGCAGTGAAGGGCCCATCGGACGGCAACACGGGGGCTACACCTTC.

V gene TRBV20-1 combines with J gene TRBJ2-7; TRBD1 aligns across 8 bases. Germline-derived CDR1 and CDR2 are DFQATT and SNEGSKA (reference sequence). V lost 5 bases to trimming and J lost 7 bases; unmatched junction nucleotides: 16. This CDR3 spans 15 amino acids. The CDR3 protein is CSAQGAPFGALEQYF. The CDR3 DNA is TGCAGTGCTCAGGGGGCCCCCTTTGGAGCTTTGGAGCAGTACTTC.

Comments on this clonotype: It may be a read error: a sequence one base away is much more abundant. The rearrangement joins TRBV4-2 to TRBJ2-1; the D is unclear. The germline CDR1 and CDR2 sequences are LGHNA and YNFKEQ. The CDR3 runs 16 residues. CDR3 nucleotides: TGTGTCAGCAGCCAACGTGAAGGCGCCAGGATCAAGGAGCAGTTCTTC. Protein product: CVSSQREGARIKEQFF.

The rearrangement uses TRBV28 and TRBJ1-2; 9 nucleotides agree with TRBD1. Germline V CDR1 and CDR2: MDHEN, SYDVKM. V dropped 6 bases and J dropped 3; count of bases not matched to a gene: 5. CDR3 size: 14 residues. The DNA for the CDR3 is TGTGCCAGCAGGCGAACAGGGGGCGACTATGGCTACACCTTC. It yields the protein CASRRTGGDYGYTF.

V usage is TRBV7-2 and J usage is TRBJ2-7; 8 bases are shared with TRBD2. After removal of 1 base from V and 4 bases from J, the junction contained 6 bases not matched to a gene. This CDR3 is 15 amino acids long. Germline values: CDR1 SGHTA, CDR2 FQGNSA. For the CDR3, the DNA is TGTGCCAGCAGCTTAGTTCCAGCGGGAGATTACGAGCAGTACTTC. Protein: CASSLVPAGDYEQYF.

The chain carries TRBV29-1 and TRBJ2-7, with 8 bases that match TRBD1. V lost 7 bases to trimming and J lost 0 bases; unmatched junction nucleotides: 8. CDR1 SQVTM and CDR2 ANQGSEA come from the germline V gene. The CDR3 loop spans 14 amino acids. The chain's CDR3 is CSARIRGRSYEQYF. The DNA for the CDR3 is TGCAGCGCGCGGATCAGGGGGCGCTCCTACGAGCAGTACTTC.

The rearrangement uses TRBV7-9 and TRBJ2-6, with D maybe TRBD1 (5 bases). The CDR3 loop spans 17 amino acids. Trimming left V 1 base short and J 4 bases short, with 14 bases between. The germline V gene has CDR1 SEHNR and CDR2 FQNEAQ (reference sequence). CDR3 in amino acids: CASSLDGGGAGANVLTF. CDR3 DNA: TGTGCCAGCAGCTTAGATGGCGGTGGGGCCGGGGCCAACGTCCTGACTTTC.

Points on this clonotype: This may be a read error, as it is one base from a much larger clone. V and J are TRBV5-1 and TRBJ2-1, with D perhaps matching TRBD2 (6 bases). The CDR3 is made up of 13 amino acids. The germline V gene has CDR1 SGHRS and CDR2 YFSETQ. Deletions cut 7 bases from V and 10 bases from J, with 18 bases between. CDR3 in DNA: TGCGCCAGCGTTAAGTCGGGAGCTAGGGAGCAGTTCTTC. Amino acid sequence: CASVKSGAREQFF.